The 15 T cell receptor beta chains below all came from one sample that was sequenced in a study of shared clonotypes between healthy human individuals. This table comes from immunoSEQ multiplex PCR, and its TCRdb copy is limited to in-frame clones, with some not included. The data hold 2 million to 2.5 million clones, with 93% observed a single time. The sample was naive CD4+ T cells from PBMCs. The sample's subset: CD45RA+ positively selected. These receptors were obtained from a man aged 18 to 29 in good health. Some clones in this sample may be carry-over from other donors' samples.

This chain links TRBV7-9 with TRBJ2-1, with TRBD2 matching over 8 bases. V lost 8 bases and J lost 4; bases outside the gene matches: 7. Germline V CDR1 and CDR2: SEHNR, FQNEAQ (reference sequence). The length of the CDR3 is 14 residues. This CDR3 reads CASQPGLDYNEQFF. In nucleotides, the CDR3 is TGTGCCAGCCAACCGGGACTAGATTACAATGAGCAGTTCTTC.

The gene calls are TRBV7-9 and TRBJ2-1; 14 bases agree with TRBD2. The CDR3 loop spans 18 amino acids. Germline values: CDR1 SEHNR, CDR2 FQNEAQ (reference sequence). Unmatched junction bases numbered 9, after V lost 1 base and J lost 7 bases. The CDR3 nucleotides read TGTGCCAGCAGCTTAGGAAGACTAGCGGGAGGGTTCGGGAATGAGCAGTTCTTC. It specifies CASSLGRLAGGFGNEQFF.

About this clone: This sample includes further DNA sequences coding for the same CDR3. The chain couples TRBV5-1 to TRBJ2-7; D gene unclear. Germline V gene lookup returns CDR1 SGHRS and CDR2 YFSETQ. The CDR3 totals 14 residues. The V end was cut by 4 bases, the J end by 0 bases, with 11 bases between. The CDR3, as DNA: TGCGCCAGCAGCGGCGGATCGTCCTCCTACGAGCAGTACTTC. Its protein product is CASSGGSSSYEQYF. Based on the CDR3 plus reference TRBV5-1 and TRBJ2-7, the full variable domain is KAGVTQTPRYLIKTRGQQVTLSCSPISGHRSVSWYQQTPGQGLQFLFEYFSETQRNKGNFPGRFSGRQFSNSRSEMNVSTLELGDSALYLCASSGGSSSYEQYFGPGTRLTVT.

The rearrangement links TRBV5-6 to TRBJ2-7; a possible D gene is TRBD1 (6 bases). The CDR3 length is 12 residues. Germline CDR1 SGHDT, CDR2 YYEEEE. V lost 1 base and J 6 bases, leaving 8 bases between the germline ends. This chain's CDR3 is CASSLTGFEQYF. CDR3 nucleotide sequence: TGTGCCAGCAGCTTGACAGGGTTCGAGCAGTACTTC.

This clone appeared a few times. The chain employs TRBV5-6 and TRBJ1-1; D may be TRBD1 (5 bases). The V and J ends lost 6 bases and 1 base respectively, with 13 bases between them. This CDR3 is 14 amino acids long. From germline, CDR1 is SGHDT and CDR2 YYEEEE. This CDR3 reads CASILGHENTEAFF. In nucleotides, the CDR3 is TGTGCCAGCATCCTAGGACACGAGAACACTGAAGCTTTCTTT.

This clone was seen a few times. This rearrangement joins TRBV29-1 to TRBJ2-3; D unclear. Per the germline V gene, CDR1 is SQVTM and CDR2 is ANQGSEA. The V and J ends lost 2 bases and 8 bases respectively, with 5 bases between them. There are 10 residues in the CDR3. The CDR3 is CSVETSTQYF. The CDR3 coding sequence is TGCAGCGTTGAAACCAGTACGCAGTATTTT.

The chain links TRBV27 to TRBJ1-1; possible D gene TRBD1, 5 bases. The CDR3 is made up of 14 amino acids. The germline V and J ends were trimmed by 3 bases and 1 base, with 9 bases remaining between them. Looked up from germline, CDR1 is MNHEY and CDR2 is SMNVEV (reference sequence). Here the CDR3 DNA reads TGTGCCAGCAGTTTCGCGGGGACGAACACTGAAGCTTTCTTT. Protein product: CASSFAGTNTEAFF.

The J gene is TRBJ2-1, the V gene TRBV5-6; 10 nucleotides align to TRBD2. The CDR3 contains 16 residues. Trimming took 1 base from V and 4 from J; bases not matched to a gene: 5. Germline loops: CDR1 SGHDT, CDR2 YYEEEE. The CDR3 is CASSLPLAGEYNEQFF. CDR3 sequence (DNA): TGTGCCAGCAGCTTGCCGCTAGCGGGAGAATACAATGAGCAGTTCTTC.

The CDR3 sequence: CASSVSTSLAGGTQYF. CDR3 DNA: TGTGCCAGCAGCGTTTCTACCTCCCTGGCGGGCGGTACGCAGTATTTT. The chain recombines TRBV9 with TRBJ2-3; a weak D match, TRBD2 (5 bases). This CDR3 spans 16 amino acids. The germline gives CDR1 SGDLS, CDR2 YYNGEE. The germline V and J ends were trimmed by 2 bases and 8 bases, with 21 bases remaining between them.

The genes are TRBV5-1 and TRBJ2-6; no definite D call. This CDR3 has 13 amino acids. Germline loops: CDR1 SGHRS, CDR2 YFSETQ. Trimming removed 7 bases from V and 4 bases from J, with 9 bases in between. The CDR3 DNA is TGCGCCAGCCTAGAGACAGGGGCCAACGTCCTGACTTTC. Translation gives CASLETGANVLTF.

The gene calls are TRBV5-1 and TRBJ2-7; 7 positions match TRBD1. The CDR3 length is 15 residues. Unmatched junction bases numbered 11, after V lost 5 bases and J lost 3 bases. CDR1 and CDR2 from the germline V gene are SGHRS and YFSETQ. The chain's CDR3 is CASSSEDRASYEQYF. The CDR3 DNA follows: TGCGCCAGCAGTTCTGAAGACAGGGCGAGCTACGAGCAGTACTTC.

The CDR3 DNA follows: TGTGCCAGCAGTCCCTCGACGGTTAGCAATCAGCCCCAGCATTTT. Amino acid sequence: CASSPSTVSNQPQHF. The chain joins TRBV28 to TRBJ1-5; no clear D gene. The germline gives CDR1 MDHEN, CDR2 SYDVKM. The CDR3 covers 15 residues. The germline V and J ends were trimmed by 5 bases and 0 bases, with 11 bases remaining between them.

This chain links TRBV7-2 with TRBJ2-2; no clear D. Germline V gene data show CDR1 as SGHTA and CDR2 as FQGNSA. V lost 5 bases, J lost 5 bases, and 15 bases lay in between. This CDR3 is 15 amino acids long. The CDR3 coding sequence is TGTGCCAGCAGCGCCAACCTGGCGACTACCGGGGAGCTGTTTTTT. Translation gives CASSANLATTGELFF.

V gene TRBV4-2 combines with J gene TRBJ1-5; possibly TRBD1 for D (5 bases). Trimming removed 4 bases from V and 7 bases from J, with 17 bases in between. The germline gives CDR1 LGHNA, CDR2 YNFKEQ. The CDR3 covers 15 residues. CDR3 loop: CASSPLQVKGQPQHF. CDR3 in DNA: TGTGCCAGCAGCCCGCTACAGGTAAAAGGGCAGCCCCAGCATTTT.

V is TRBV11-2 and J is TRBJ2-5; D may be TRBD1 or TRBD2 (6 bases each). Germline loops: CDR1 SGHAT, CDR2 FQNNGV. Trimming removed 6 bases at V and 5 bases at J, with 10 bases between. The length of the CDR3 is 12 residues. CDR3 residues: CASSQGRETQYF. The DNA of the CDR3 is TGTGCCAGCAGTCAGGGGAGGGAGACCCAGTACTTC.